Listed here is a single T cell receptor (beta chain). Its cognate antigen has yet to be identified. Base-call qualities are not available, and no considerably larger clone is one nucleotide away. The data derive from a study of cytomegalovirus exposure and HLA in healthy donors (dated 2017 in TCRdb). Concerning the study at large: In an earlier analysis of roughly 590 of the donors, approximately 260 Gb of sequence data and 117 million unique TCR beta sequences from some 170 million T cells were reported. Approximately 310 gigabases of sequencing data and 70 million to 85 million unique TCR sequences were included in an early release covering around 600 HLA-typed donors. Of the roughly 410 genotyped donors, 80% to 90% were placed in the genetic ancestry cluster associated with self-reported Caucasian donors. The study aimed to test whether cataloging public T cell receptors could reveal signatures of past pathogen exposure. The study profiled the T cell repertoires of around 700 subjects by immunosequencing and related them to cytomegalovirus serostatus. Along with the roughly 610-subject first cohort, a separate validation cohort of about 110 different subjects was used. The study combined high-throughput TCR immunosequencing, statistical association of individual TCRs with disease status, and machine learning to predict cytomegalovirus infection status. In a later analysis, previously published TCR beta repertoires from 600 to 850 donors were re-analyzed and high-resolution HLA genotyping was added so that TCR occurrence patterns could be studied. The later analysis used no new phenotypic data to find candidate immune exposures, relying instead on TCR beta sequences and their occurrence across donors. An earlier analysis of 587 of the donors used high-throughput TCR beta sequencing to judge whether each TCR beta V gene segment behaved as functional or pseudogenic. Donor age, sex, ethnicity and CMV serostatus were collected together with the repertoire data. A later genetic analysis took genome-wide SNP genotypes for about 55% of the roughly 700 donors and used that subset as a discovery cohort. All discovery cohort repertoires had been generated using a single sequencing platform. HLA typing included class I and class II loci at four-digit resolution. Typing coverage differed by locus: A, B, C, DRB1 and DQB1 were typed in about 620-630 donors, DQA1 in approximately 520, DPA1 in nearly 610, and DPB1 in 400 to 480. Because of strong linkage in the cohort, four or five DR-DQ haplotypes were treated as single units for association and clustering. Across 398 genotyped donors of the cohort, an average of 235,054 unique TCR beta nucleotide sequences per donor were sequenced, and approximately 17% of those sequences were non-productive.

Study-wide conclusions, independent of this receptor: In a later analysis, 15,000 to 20,000 TCR beta sequences were associated with specific HLA alleles at a false discovery rate of 0.05. A further reported finding was that TCR beta sequences accurately predicted the HLA-A and HLA-B alleles for most subjects in the first cohort. Immune exposure information for the cohort was limited to CMV serostatus. The presence/absence analyses assumed that sequencing depth was roughly uniform across donors, and that assumption may not be true. A group of highly shared sequence variants was considered likely to be a technical artifact of the sequencing pipeline. In an earlier analysis of some 500 of the donors, most TCR beta V segments appeared in productive rearrangements about 87% or about 30% of the time, broadly matching IMGT annotations. The cohort was sequenced for TCR beta chains only, and without alpha or paired-chain data the features that could be detected were limited. In a later analysis, the rate of TCR association differed among HLA loci, with DRB1 alleles having the most associated TCRs and HLA-C alleles having the fewest. An association between a missense DCLRE1C variant and V-gene and J-gene trimming of TCR beta chains was found in a later genetic analysis and replicated in an independent cohort. Strong co-occurrence of HLA alleles, especially DR and DQ, made assigning TCR associations to individual alleles difficult. Because HLA typing was unavailable for some donors at each locus, only the typed subset was used in association tests. In both the original and validation cohorts, the classifier was reported to diagnose cytomegalovirus status with high specificity and sensitivity. In a later genetic analysis, fewer N-insertions in productive TCRs were reported among donors in an Asian-associated ancestry cluster than the approximately 630-donor mean. Most TCR sequences were observed very rarely across donors, whereas some public TCRs were present in many individuals. Compared with equally common non-associated chains, HLA-associated TCR beta chains in a later analysis were more clonally expanded and had lower generation probabilities. The study listed 150 to 200 TCR beta chains as associated with cytomegalovirus. Around 16 rarely observed V segments, including chromosome 9 orphons, were excluded from the earlier analysis of several hundred of the donors because counts were too low. Some IMGT-functional V segments, including TRBV6-2 and TRBV6-3, could not be distinguished by the 87-base-pair reads and were therefore excluded. In vitro tests confirmed that a few of the cytomegalovirus-associated TCR beta chains recognize cytomegalovirus antigens. Most CMV-associated TCR beta chains appeared to be HLA-restricted in a later analysis, and the HLA associations seemed to be driven largely by CMV exposure. Linkage disequilibrium might explain the correlated functional status among segregating V segments, but an unknown experimental factor could not be ruled out. The authors suggested that the approach could potentially be generalized to other disease states and immunological phenotypes. According to a later analysis, parvovirus B19, influenza, CMV and Epstein-Barr virus appeared linked to several top co-occurrence clusters.

The cohort comprised fewer than 700 healthy bone marrow donors. At the time of sampling, all cohort members were nominally healthy, though unrecorded immune exposures were likely present. The donor was CMV seronegative and was included in the group of 352 seronegative cohort members. A peripheral blood sample was provided by each donor, and peripheral blood mononuclear cells were used for TCR beta sequencing. Genomic DNA extraction from the blood cell samples was performed with the Qiagen DNeasy Blood Extraction Kit. The CDR1 and CDR2 encoded by the germline V gene are SNHLY and FYNNEI. Inclusive of the bounding cysteine and phenylalanine, the CDR3 is 16 residues long. The entry retains the CDR3 DNA only, 48 bases that are in frame from base 1. A distance of 16 bases separates the germline ends of V and J, which lose 2 bases and 5 bases respectively. Library creation used the immunoSEQ multiplex PCR assay. The multiplex PCR relied on a mix of 60 forward primers for TCR Vbeta segments and 13 reverse primers for TCR Jbeta segments. Amplification of the CDR3 region of rearranged TCR beta genes was performed with a multiplex PCR assay on genomic DNA. On the Illumina HiSeq System, the amplified TCR beta libraries were sequenced as 87-base-pair reads. The authors processed their data as follows. A later analysis tallied 80 million to 95 million unique TCR beta chains across the 640 or so repertoires, and some 10 million of those chains were shared by two or more donors. A nearest-neighbor algorithm error-corrected the raw reads and collapsed the reads into unique sequences, merging closely related sequences to remove PCR and sequencing errors. To assign V, D and J gene segments, CDR3 sequences were aligned to IMGT reference sequences. For a sequence to be retained, at least a six-nucleotide match to both a V gene segment and a J gene segment was required. Rearrangements were classified as productive when the CDR3 lacked stop codons and remained in frame with V and J, and all other rearrangements were classified as non-productive. Following IMGT convention, CDR3 was defined as the stretch from the second conserved V-encoded cysteine to the conserved J-encoded phenylalanine. The earlier analysis of about 570 of the donors excluded any sequence lacking an unambiguous match to a single V gene segment. In an earlier analysis of a few hundred of the donors, V segments were called functional above 56.7% productive rearrangements and were called segregating when the between-donor standard deviation exceeded 5%. A statistical classification framework was built for diagnosing cytomegalovirus status from the catalog of TCR beta chain sequences. V and J gene assignment, in a later analysis, came from comparing TCR nucleotide sequences with IMGT/GENE-DB human TR gene sequences. The TCRdist pipeline was used in a later analysis to assign CDR3 sequences and most-parsimonious VDJ recombination scenarios. In a later analysis, every TCR beta chain was defined by the combination of its CDR3 amino acid sequence and its V-gene family, and reads without a unique V-gene family were dropped. To address suspected cross-contamination and a sequencing artifact, a later analysis removed 550 to 750 highly shared, low-generation-probability nucleotide sequences. In a later analysis, a clonal expansion index was calculated for each public chain from normalized within-repertoire ranks of inferred template counts. A later analysis computed generation probabilities with a VDJ recombination model fitted to out-of-frame rearrangements, and checked the results against IGoR. In a later analysis, hypergeometric tests were used to score TCR-TCR, TCR-HLA and TCR-CMV co-occurrence, with a repertoire-size bias correction applied to TCR pairs. In a later analysis, false discovery rates were estimated by permuting HLA or CMV assignments 20 times. In a later analysis, co-occurring TCRs were grouped with DBSCAN, and TCRdist sequence similarity was added when clustering was performed within HLA-allele-positive subsets. Repertoires with fewer than 30,000 or more than 120,000 public chains were left out of co-occurrence clustering, as were five repertoires with anomalous nucleotide sharing. This is the immuneACCESS table as TCRdb keeps it, with only in-frame sequences that have V and J called. A part of the clones is gone; compared with another copy, unresolved V genes explain less than half, and the rest is unexplained. V and J calls and clone size follow that table, whereas D and trimming were derived from the DNA. In this sample the table shows some 190,000 clones, just over 75% of which occur a single time. The top ten clonotypes cover 1.4% of the sample.

The sequence was obtained from a man in his late teens or twenties in good health and CMV-seronegative. In this chain, TRBV2 is recombined with TRBJ2-1, with TRBD2 perhaps the D gene, on 6 matching bases. Sequences were obtained from PBMCs. The CDR3 region: CASSEIGGERDNEQFF. Read as DNA, the sequence is TGTGCCAGCAGTGAAATCGGAGGGGAAAGGGACAATGAGCAGTTCTTC.